This TCR beta chain appears in the sequencing data of a study of breast tumors, draining lymph nodes, adjacent tissues. Germline CDR1 reads PRHDT; CDR2 reads FYEKMQ (reference sequence). The CDR3 covers 13 residues. Between the trimmed V and J ends, which lost 7 bases and 3 bases, there was a span of 13 bases. Samples came from axillary lymph nodes draining the breast cancer. Study-wide points: Findings are consistent with lymph node origin and intratumoral expansion of most tumor T cells. Data only fit, rather than demonstrated, lymph node origin of most tumor T cells.

Comment on this clonotype: Its antigen is unidentified.

TCRdb processed the multiplex PCR reads anew with MiXCR; each CDR3 protein has one entry. The table includes about 140,000 distinct CDR3 sequences, approximately 30% detected once. The chain is built from TRBV13 and TRBJ2-7; unclear D gene. This sequence was found in a female donor with breast cancer. Some clones in this sample may be carry-over from other donors' samples. Sequencing used axillary lymph node tissue. CDR3 residues: CASIHGGSYEQYV. The CDR3, as DNA: TGTGCCAGCATACACGGCGGCAGCTACGAGCAGTACGTC.